This T cell receptor beta chain stems from a study of cytomegalovirus exposure and HLA in healthy donors. With 11 bases removed from V and 7 bases from J, the gap between germline ends came to 18 bases. Germline CDR1 MNHNS, CDR2 SASEGT. There are 13 residues in the CDR3. The PCR employed 60 Vbeta primers together with 13 Jbeta primers. Original data processing: Per a later analysis, the number of unique TCR beta chains was around 80 million, of which about 10 million were shared. The data were produced by immunoSEQ multiplex PCR, yet TCRdb's version contains in-frame clones alone and is incomplete. V and J calls and clone size follow that table, whereas D and trimming were derived from the DNA. Its table records 75,000 to 80,000 clones. Details on this clone: Its antigen is not known.

Study observations and caveats: There were 164 TCR beta chains listed as cytomegalovirus-associated. Three CMV-associated chains were confirmed in vitro to be specific for CMV antigens. Segments of the TCR beta V type were, in most cases, productive about 87% or about 30% of the time in an earlier analysis.

The sample was PBMCs. This rearrangement joins TRBV6-1 to TRBJ2-1, with D possibly being TRBD2 (6 bases). The origin of this receptor is a man aged 18-30 years in good health and CMV-seropositive. CDR3: CACLTSLGNEQFF. The CDR3 coding sequence is TGTGCCTGCCTTACTAGCTTGGGGAATGAGCAGTTCTTC.